The subject of this entry is one T cell receptor (beta chain). The antigen it binds to is not known. Per-base quality was not reported, and no clone a single base away is much larger than it. The record originates from a study of identical twins (TCRdb year 2016). In the study overall: The study deep-sequenced TCR alpha and beta repertoires from monozygotic twins, unrelated adults of various ages and cord blood to test whether fetal clonotypes persist. To rule out contamination, the twin experiments were replicated at different times with different library preparation protocols.

All donors were healthy Caucasians. The twin cohort consisted of three pairs of female monozygotic twins, all aged about 18 to 29 years. Positive isolation kits from Invitrogen were used to isolate CD4+ and CD8+ T cell populations. Here is what the overall study found, with its caveats: Zero-insertion analyses could be partly confounded by invariant T cells such as MAIT and iNKT, although diverse VJ usage argued against such confounding for most clonotypes. Fewer insertions were carried by abundant cord blood beta clonotypes; a weaker similar trend was observed in young adult naive repertoires, while no such trend was observed in memory repertoires. Because the same donors could not be followed over many years, the conclusions depended on cross-sectional statistical analysis. Excess twin sharing in beta out-of-frame sequences was weaker because fewer shared sequences lowered the signal-to-noise ratio. Compared with coincidental sharing between unrelated individuals, an excess of low generation-probability sequences was observed among out-of-frame TCR alpha sequences shared between twins. Out-of-frame TCR alpha sharing in monozygotic twins was systematically underestimated by recombination models, whereas sharing between unrelated individuals was in agreement with the recombination models.

The library was produced with 5' RACE. The data were produced on an Illumina HiSeq 2000. Template switching added a universal primer binding site, and the final cDNA carried a unique molecular identifier that allowed TCR cDNA molecules to be counted accurately. Specific primers in the conserved constant-segment region were used to synthesize first-strand cDNA for the TCR alpha and beta chains. To control for contamination, every cDNA library was double barcoded, receiving both a SMART-Mk sample barcode and Illumina barcodes. TruSeq adapter sequences, together with Illumina sample barcodes, were added in two successive PCR steps. Sequencing of the TCR alpha and beta cDNA libraries was done on the Illumina HiSeq platform using custom primers. On the authors' methods: Unique molecular identifiers were extracted from raw reads with MiGEC, and CDR3 positions were determined with MiXCR. Recombination models were inferred per individual with the repgenHMM and IGoR tools using an EM algorithm. The tcR package in R was used for shared clonotype analysis, with sharing normalized by the product of cloneset sizes. To study raw recombination without the effects of thymic and clonal selection, out-of-frame nonproductive sequences were analyzed. TCRdb reprocessed the public reads (quality trimming at Q25 with fastp, clone calling with MiXCR) and kept in-frame beta chains. Identical CDR3 protein sequences are pooled into one entry, listed with their most common genes and DNA. The V and J calls shown here were made by TCRdb, not taken from the authors' results. This sample is represented by a few hundred thousand distinct CDR3 sequences; 20% to 25% of them were singletons. The ten largest clonotypes hold 2.9% of the sample.

These same data were also listed under a study on T cells expressing NK-cell markers. The second publication reports: Under 10 donors provided sorted CD3+CD56+NKG2C+, CD3+CD56+NKG2C- and CD3+CD56-NKG2C+ T-cell subsets, whose TCR beta-chain repertoires were profiled. Among the eight sequenced donors, seven were HCMV-seropositive and one was HCMV-seronegative. In several experiments an anti-gammadeltaTCR antibody was added to restrict sorting to alphabetaTCR-expressing T cells. In roughly six donors, the dominant CD3+CD56+NKG2C+ clonotypes ranked among the top 10 CD8+ clonotypes, making up 1.0-7.0% of CD8+ T cells. Those dominant clonotypes were again the most abundant among CD3+CD56-NKG2C+ cells in four donors, at roughly 28.3-60.1%. Whether the expanded NKG2C-expressing T cell clones were specific for HCMV antigens was left unclear. The study sequenced eight donors, all healthy volunteers chosen at random: three men and five women. To determine HCMV serostatus, a commercial ELISA kit was used to detect HCMV-specific IgG in serum. MIGEC handled demultiplexing of the reads and grouping by UMI, while MiTCR was used to assemble and quantify clonotypes. To remove erroneous sequences, TCR cDNA sequences were retained only when supported by two or more reads. Downstream repertoire analysis used the tcR package, and clonotypes were matched across fractions by CDR3 nucleotide sequence plus V segment. Antigen specificity was annotated against VDJdb with VDJmatch, allowing one amino acid substitution in CDR3.

This TCR came from a woman under 30 in good health. The sequencing sample was made of CD4+ T cells sorted from blood.

Here is the DNA: TGTGCCAGCAGCTTAGGAGGGTGGTTAAACACTGAAGCTTTCTTT. Its protein product is CASSLGGWLNTEAFF. The chain uses TRBV13 and TRBJ1-1, with the D gene uncertain. At the junction V is shortened by 0 bases and J by 2 bases, with 10 bases in between. Reading the germline V gene (reference sequence) gives CDR1 PRHDT and CDR2 FYEKMQ. The CDR3 sequence holds 15 residues, the cysteine and phenylalanine included. Only the CDR3 region is kept as DNA, spanning 45 bases read in frame from base 1. When the CDR3 is completed using the reference TRBV13 and TRBJ1-1 genes on either side, the full variable domain is AAGVIQSPRHLIKEKRETATLKCYPIPRHDTVYWYQQGPGQDPQFLISFYEKMQSDKGSIPDRFSAQQFSDYHSELNMSSLELGDSALYFCASSLGGWLNTEAFFGQGTRLTVV.